This is a list of T cell receptor beta chains from one sample in a study of blood T cell repertoires in COVID-19. Assay used: immunoSEQ multiplex PCR; TCRdb lists only in-frame clones, some missing. Found here are around 140,000 clones, roughly 80% of them singletons; the top ten hold around 5.5%. Sequenced: PBMCs or T cells enriched from blood (not recorded which). Every receptor here comes from a woman between 45 and 60 years old who had recovered from COVID-19. Both conserved end residues are part of each CDR3. Each record gives: clone size, V gene, J gene, D gene, CDR3 DNA, CDR3 protein. D genes are given only for firm matches. Size is stated for part of the rows, as once, few or many counts, or as a class when the clone is expanded.

abundance: .; v_gene: TRBV19; j_gene: TRBJ2-2; d_gene: TRBD1; CDR3nt: TGTGCCACCTATCGGACAGGGATTTTGACCGGGGAGCTGTTTTTT; CDR3aa: CATYRTGILTGELFF
abundance: .; v_gene: TRBV10-3; j_gene: TRBJ1-5; d_gene: .; CDR3nt: TGTGCCATCAAATCAGGCGACAATCAGCCCCAGCATTTT; CDR3aa: CAIKSGDNQPQHF
abundance: .; v_gene: TRBV6-5; j_gene: TRBJ1-3; d_gene: .; CDR3nt: TGTGCCAGCGAGCCCTCTTACTCCGGAAACACCATATATTTT; CDR3aa: CASEPSYSGNTIYF
abundance: .; v_gene: TRBV18; j_gene: TRBJ1-2; d_gene: TRBD1; CDR3nt: TGTGCCAGCTCGCAGAACAGGGGCAACGGCTACACCTTC; CDR3aa: CASSQNRGNGYTF
abundance: few; v_gene: TRBV11-1; j_gene: TRBJ1-2; d_gene: .; CDR3nt: TGTGCCAGCAGCCCCCCGGGACAAGGCTCGTCTACCTTC; CDR3aa: CASSPPGQGSSTF
abundance: .; v_gene: TRBV7-3; j_gene: TRBJ2-3; d_gene: TRBD2; CDR3nt: TGTGCCAGCAGCTCCAGCGGGGGGGCGGGAGATACGCAGTATTTT; CDR3aa: CASSSSGGAGDTQYF
abundance: many; v_gene: TRBV10-2; j_gene: TRBJ1-2; d_gene: .; CDR3nt: TGCGCCAGCATGGGCCAACCGGACTATGGCTACACCTTC; CDR3aa: CASMGQPDYGYTF
abundance: .; v_gene: TRBV24-1; j_gene: TRBJ2-5; d_gene: .; CDR3nt: TGTGCCACCAGTGACCCCGGGACAAGTAGGGAGACCCAGTACTTC; CDR3aa: CATSDPGTSRETQYF
abundance: .; v_gene: TRBV7-9; j_gene: TRBJ1-3; d_gene: .; CDR3nt: TGTGCCAGCAGCCCCCTTTCTTACTCTGGAAACACCATATATTTT; CDR3aa: CASSPLSYSGNTIYF
abundance: .; v_gene: TRBV7-2; j_gene: TRBJ1-5; d_gene: .; CDR3nt: TGTGCCAGCAGCTTAGCTGGCCGGGTCGAGCAGCCCCAGCATTTT; CDR3aa: CASSLAGRVEQPQHF
abundance: .; v_gene: TRBV30; j_gene: TRBJ2-1; d_gene: TRBD2; CDR3nt: TGTGCCTGGAGGCCCCTCCCCGGGCTAGCGGGGGGGCTAAGCAATGAGCAGTTCTTC; CDR3aa: CAWRPLPGLAGGLSNEQFF
abundance: .; v_gene: TRBV6-5; j_gene: TRBJ1-4; d_gene: TRBD1; CDR3nt: TGTGCCAGCAGCTTGACAGGGGCTAATGAAAAACTGTTTTTT; CDR3aa: CASSLTGANEKLFF
abundance: once; v_gene: TRBV6-2/TRBV6-3; j_gene: TRBJ2-3; d_gene: TRBD2; CDR3nt: TGTGCCAGCAGTTACTCGAGGCAGCGGGGGGCCCCGGGCACAGATACGCAGTATTTT; CDR3aa: CASSYSRQRGAPGTDTQYF
abundance: .; v_gene: TRBV28; j_gene: TRBJ2-2; d_gene: .; CDR3nt: TGTGCCAGCAGCGCCCGGGGGGCCGGCACCGGGGAGCTGTTTTTT; CDR3aa: CASSARGAGTGELFF
abundance: .; v_gene: TRBV3-1/TRBV3-2; j_gene: TRBJ1-6; d_gene: .; CDR3nt: TGTGCCAGCACCCGCGAGCGGGGTTCACCCCTCCACTTT; CDR3aa: CASTRERGSPLHF
abundance: medium-sized; v_gene: TRBV19; j_gene: TRBJ2-1; d_gene: .; CDR3nt: TGTGCCAGTAGTATAAGTCCACAGGGCTACAATGAGCAGTTCTTC; CDR3aa: CASSISPQGYNEQFF
abundance: .; v_gene: TRBV12-5; j_gene: TRBJ2-7; d_gene: .; CDR3nt: TGTGCTAGTGGAATAGAACTCCTCTCCGAGCAGTACTTC; CDR3aa: CASGIELLSEQYF
abundance: .; v_gene: TRBV28; j_gene: TRBJ1-1; d_gene: TRBD1; CDR3nt: TGTGCCAGCAGTTTAGACAGGGGGTATCTGCCTGAAGCTTTCTTT; CDR3aa: CASSLDRGYLPEAFF
abundance: .; v_gene: TRBV10-3; j_gene: TRBJ1-2; d_gene: .; CDR3nt: TGTGCCACCGACTCGGGACATAGCTATGGCTACACCTTC; CDR3aa: CATDSGHSYGYTF
abundance: .; v_gene: TRBV9; j_gene: TRBJ2-7; d_gene: .; CDR3nt: TGTGCCAGCAGCGTAGCAGGGGCCAGCTCCTACGAGCAGTACTTC; CDR3aa: CASSVAGASSYEQYF
abundance: once; v_gene: TRBV10-3; j_gene: TRBJ1-6; d_gene: TRBD1; CDR3nt: TGTGCCATCAGTGAAAGGGGGCTTAATTCACCCCTCCACTTT; CDR3aa: CAISERGLNSPLHF
abundance: .; v_gene: TRBV6-5; j_gene: TRBJ1-1; d_gene: .; CDR3nt: TGTGCCAGCTTAAAGACAGGTAGCTCGGTCTTT; CDR3aa: CASLKTGSSVF
abundance: .; v_gene: TRBV18; j_gene: TRBJ1-1; d_gene: TRBD1; CDR3nt: TGTGCCAGCTCAACGACTCGACAGGGGGCGACTGAAGCTTTCTTT; CDR3aa: CASSTTRQGATEAFF
abundance: few; v_gene: TRBV11-2; j_gene: TRBJ2-1; d_gene: TRBD2; CDR3nt: TGTGCCACGCGGTCAAATAGCGGGGCTTACAATGAGCAGTTCTTC; CDR3aa: CATRSNSGAYNEQFF
abundance: .; v_gene: TRBV7-9; j_gene: TRBJ2-7; d_gene: .; CDR3nt: TGTGCCAGCAGCCGACAGGTGACCTACGAGCAGTACTTC; CDR3aa: CASSRQVTYEQYF
abundance: .; v_gene: TRBV5-6; j_gene: TRBJ1-2; d_gene: .; CDR3nt: TGTGCCAGCAGCTTGGACAGGCTAGCTAACTATGGCTACACCTTC; CDR3aa: CASSLDRLANYGYTF
abundance: .; v_gene: TRBV29-1; j_gene: TRBJ2-2; d_gene: .; CDR3nt: TGCAGCTTTCCCCGTCTCGACACCGGGGAGCTGTTTTTT; CDR3aa: CSFPRLDTGELFF
abundance: .; v_gene: TRBV25-1; j_gene: TRBJ1-4; d_gene: TRBD1; CDR3nt: TGTGCCAGCAGTCCGACAGGGTCGGGTGAAAAACTGTTTTTT; CDR3aa: CASSPTGSGEKLFF
abundance: .; v_gene: TRBV21-1; j_gene: TRBJ1-2; d_gene: .; CDR3nt: TGTGCCAGCAAGGCCAAGGGGATCGTTAACTATGGCTACACCTTC; CDR3aa: CASKAKGIVNYGYTF
abundance: .; v_gene: TRBV7-6; j_gene: TRBJ1-2; d_gene: TRBD1; CDR3nt: TGTGCCAGCAGCGTATCGGACAGGGGGCAGAGGGGCTACACCTTC; CDR3aa: CASSVSDRGQRGYTF
abundance: .; v_gene: TRBV10-3; j_gene: TRBJ2-5; d_gene: .; CDR3nt: TGTGCCATCAGTGACAGGGGTGGTCTAGAGACCCAGTACTTC; CDR3aa: CAISDRGGLETQYF
abundance: .; v_gene: TRBV29-1; j_gene: TRBJ2-5; d_gene: .; CDR3nt: TGCAGCGTTCCTCGGGACACCCAAGAGACCCAGTACTTC; CDR3aa: CSVPRDTQETQYF
abundance: few; v_gene: TRBV2; j_gene: TRBJ1-1; d_gene: .; CDR3nt: TGTGCCAGCTGGGTCCGGGGGGAGGGGATGAACACTGAAGCTTTCTTT; CDR3aa: CASWVRGEGMNTEAFF
abundance: .; v_gene: TRBV5-6; j_gene: TRBJ2-1; d_gene: TRBD1; CDR3nt: TGTGCCAGCAGCTCGGACAGGCGAGACTACAATGAGCAGTTCTTC; CDR3aa: CASSSDRRDYNEQFF
abundance: .; v_gene: TRBV5-1; j_gene: TRBJ2-1; d_gene: .; CDR3nt: TGCGCCAGCAGCTTGGGCATTCCAGGGAATGAGCAGTTCTTC; CDR3aa: CASSLGIPGNEQFF
abundance: .; v_gene: TRBV9; j_gene: TRBJ1-1; d_gene: .; CDR3nt: TGTGCCAGCAGCGACAGATCCATGAACACTGAAGCTTTCTTT; CDR3aa: CASSDRSMNTEAFF
abundance: once; v_gene: TRBV6-5; j_gene: TRBJ2-5; d_gene: TRBD2; CDR3nt: TGTGCCAGCAGTACGAGACTAGCGGGGGGAGAGACCCAGTACTTC; CDR3aa: CASSTRLAGGETQYF
abundance: few; v_gene: TRBV2; j_gene: TRBJ1-1; d_gene: .; CDR3nt: TGTGCCAGCAGTGCCTACAGGGCCCTTCTTGAAGCTTTCTTT; CDR3aa: CASSAYRALLEAFF
abundance: once; v_gene: TRBV6-5; j_gene: TRBJ2-7; d_gene: .; CDR3nt: TGTGCCAGCCGTCCCCCTGACTCCGAGCAGTACTTC; CDR3aa: CASRPPDSEQYF
abundance: .; v_gene: TRBV7-9; j_gene: TRBJ2-7; d_gene: .; CDR3nt: TGTGCCAGCAGCTTAGCGGGGAGGTACTCCTACGAGCAGTACTTC; CDR3aa: CASSLAGRYSYEQYF
abundance: .; v_gene: TRBV6-1; j_gene: TRBJ1-2; d_gene: TRBD1; CDR3nt: TGTGCCAGCAGGGAAACGGCGGGACAGGGAGGTAACTATGGCTACACCTTC; CDR3aa: CASRETAGQGGNYGYTF